Presented here are 20 T cell receptor beta chains from one specimen sequenced in a study of CD8 T cells in Susac syndrome. RNA was extracted with the RNeasy kit, and a quantity of 0.5 to 1 ug was reverse transcribed using random hexamers. TCRdb used MiXCR to reprocess the immunoSEQ multiplex PCR reads, holding one entry per CDR3 protein. The sample includes hundreds of thousands of distinct CDR3 sequences, about 95% of them seen just once. Sequenced sample: CD4+ T cells from PBMCs. The receptors stem from a human donor with Susac syndrome.

The chain employs TRBV20-1 and TRBJ1-5, with TRBD1 as a possible D gene (5 bases). V was shortened by 0 bases and J by 0 bases, with 18 bases between the two germline ends. The CDR3 contains 18 residues. Germline assignment: CDR1 DFQATT and CDR2 SNEGSKA (reference sequence). The CDR3 here is CSARDQGRDSGSNQPQHF. CDR3 nucleotides: TGCAGTGCTAGAGATCAGGGCAGGGACTCGGGTAGCAATCAGCCCCAGCATTTT.

This chain joins TRBV5-1 and TRBJ1-6; 8 bases are shared with TRBD1. Germline V gene lookup returns CDR1 SGHRS and CDR2 YFSETQ. This CDR3 region has 17 residues. V gave up 0 bases and J gave up 7 bases; unmatched junction bases: 9. In nucleotides, the CDR3 is TGCGCCAGCAGCTTGGTCGGACAGGGATTTTCGAATTCACCCCTCCACTTT. Amino acids: CASSLVGQGFSNSPLHF.

This clonotype was detected once. The chain uses TRBV12-3 or TRBV12-4 and TRBJ1-5, with D uncertain. This CDR3 spans 14 amino acids. Trimming stripped 2 bases from V and 7 bases from J, with 12 bases between. CDR3 bases: TGTGCCAGCAGTTTAACGGACCGTGGACAGCCCCAGCATTTT. The encoded protein is CASSLTDRGQPQHF.

The rearrangement joins TRBV13 to TRBJ1-4; no definite D call. The V end was cut by 5 bases, the J end by 7 bases, with 17 bases between. The CDR3 contains 15 residues. Germline assignment: CDR1 PRHDT and CDR2 FYEKMQ (reference sequence). The CDR3 here is CASSPAGRRGEKLFF. CDR3 sequence (DNA): TGTGCCAGCAGCCCCGCCGGGAGGAGAGGTGAAAAACTGTTTTTT.

The genes are TRBV5-1 and TRBJ1-4; a weak D match, TRBD1 (6 bases). This CDR3 spans 13 amino acids. Germline CDR1 SGHRS, CDR2 YFSETQ. The V end was cut by 2 bases, the J end by 8 bases, with 10 bases between. In DNA form, the CDR3 reads TGCGCCAGCAGCTTCAATGGACAGGAAAAACTGTTTTTT. Protein product: CASSFNGQEKLFF.

CDR3 residues: CSAADRVLSEAFF. As DNA, the CDR3 is TGCAGTGCTGCGGACAGGGTATTATCTGAAGCTTTCTTT. The chain employs TRBV20-1 and TRBJ1-1, with 8 bases aligning to TRBD1. Germline values: CDR1 DFQATT, CDR2 SNEGSKA (reference sequence). V lost 5 bases to trimming and J lost 6 bases; unmatched junction nucleotides: 8. The CDR3 totals 13 residues.

The chain employs TRBV20-1 and TRBJ1-5, with D possibly being TRBD1 (5 bases). The CDR3 is made up of 15 amino acids. Germline CDR1 and CDR2: DFQATT and SNEGSKA (reference sequence). V lost 3 bases, J lost 4 bases, and 16 bases lay in between. The CDR3 sequence is CSASPRGRNNQPQHF. The DNA of the CDR3 is TGCAGTGCTAGCCCTAGGGGCCGCAATAATCAGCCCCAGCATTTT.

This clonotype has just one count. The chain links TRBV9 to TRBJ2-1; no definite D call. With 3 bases removed from V and 7 bases from J, the gap between germline ends came to 17 bases. The CDR3 extends over 15 amino acids. CDR1 is SGDLS and CDR2 is YYNGEE in the germline V gene. CDR3 protein: CASSGSRPFGNEQFF. As DNA, the CDR3 is TGTGCCAGCAGCGGGAGTCGGCCGTTCGGTAATGAGCAGTTCTTC.

The J gene is TRBJ2-2, the V gene TRBV11-2; the match to TRBD2 covers 8 bases. CDR1 is SGHAT, CDR2 FQNNGV, per germline. The CDR3 runs 17 residues. The V segment lost 5 bases and the J segment 4 bases; nucleotides outside the gene matches: 12. Here the CDR3 reads CASSQPGLELITGELFF. DNA of the CDR3: TGTGCCAGCAGCCAACCGGGACTAGAGTTAATCACCGGGGAGCTGTTTTTT.

The gene calls are TRBV7-3 and TRBJ2-2, with D unclear. This CDR3 spans 19 amino acids. Germline CDR1 SGHTA, CDR2 FQGTGA. V was cut by 1 base and J by 0 bases, with 18 bases left in between. DNA for the CDR3: TGTGCCAGCAGCTTAAGGGTCGGACGGAAGCCTTCGAACACCGGGGAGCTGTTTTTT. Translated: CASSLRVGRKPSNTGELFF.

The chain employs TRBV6-2 or TRBV6-3 and TRBJ2-1; D is unresolved. The CDR3 spans 14 residues. The germline V gene encodes CDR1 MNHEY and CDR2 SVGEGT. V was shortened by 7 bases and J by 8 bases, with 18 bases between the two germline ends. As DNA, the CDR3 is TGTGCCAGCAAGTCCAGGTACCAAAAAGATGAGCAGTTCTTC. It encodes CASKSRYQKDEQFF.

V and J are TRBV6-5 and TRBJ2-7; 7 bases are shared with TRBD1. V shed 6 bases, J shed 4 bases, and the junction held 6 bases outside the gene matches. Germline CDR1 and CDR2: MNHEY and SVGAGI. CDR3 length: 13 residues. The CDR3 region is CASSPGGRYEQYF. DNA for the CDR3: TGTGCCAGCAGCCCAGGGGGTCGTTACGAGCAGTACTTC.

This sequence joins TRBV7-2 and TRBJ2-2; possibly TRBD2 for D (5 bases). Trimming pared 5 bases from V and 3 bases from J, leaving 13 bases between. This CDR3 region has 15 residues. In germline, CDR1 is SGHTA, CDR2 FQGNSA. The CDR3 sequence: CASSPSYGDTGELFF. CDR3 sequence (DNA): TGTGCCAGCAGCCCTTCATACGGGGACACCGGGGAGCTGTTTTTT.

The J gene is TRBJ1-6, the V gene TRBV6-1; D gene ambiguous. Trimming took off 7 bases at V and 0 bases at J, with 16 bases between the two ends. The CDR3 sequence is 17 residues long. Germline values: CDR1 MNHNS, CDR2 SASEGT. For the CDR3, the DNA is TGTGCCAGCACCCCTCCTCTGAGGAGCTCCTATAATTCACCCCTCCACTTT. Translating it yields CASTPPLRSSYNSPLHF.

V gene TRBV20-1 combines with J gene TRBJ1-4; D gene uncertain. Trimming removed 4 bases from V and 4 bases from J, with 13 bases in between. The length of the CDR3 is 14 residues. Germline V gene lookup returns CDR1 DFQATT and CDR2 SNEGSKA (reference sequence). This CDR3 reads CSAIRRGSNEKLFF. The CDR3, as DNA: TGCAGTGCTATCCGGCGAGGGAGTAATGAAAAACTGTTTTTT.

The chain uses TRBV27 and TRBJ1-1; D may be TRBD1 (5 bases). The CDR3 has 14 amino acids. V was trimmed by 6 bases and J by 3 bases, leaving 14 bases between them. Germline lookup yields CDR1 MNHEY and CDR2 SMNVEV (reference sequence). The CDR3 region is CASSQPGLDTEAFF. CDR3 DNA sequence: TGTGCCAGCAGCCAACCGGGGCTCGACACTGAAGCTTTCTTT.

The chain couples TRBV20-1 to TRBJ1-1, with 8 bases lining up with TRBD1. Looked up from germline, CDR1 is DFQATT and CDR2 is SNEGSKA (reference sequence). V dropped 6 bases and J dropped 4; count of bases not matched to a gene: 10. This CDR3 is 14 amino acids long. CDR3 sequence reads: CSAITGGSATEAFF. CDR3 nucleotide sequence: TGCAGTGCGATTACAGGGGGAAGTGCCACTGAAGCTTTCTTT.

This clonotype occurred once. V usage is TRBV7-2 and J usage is TRBJ1-4; TRBD1 agrees at 7 bases. Trimming took 4 bases from V and 5 from J; bases not matched to a gene: 7. Germline V gene data show CDR1 as SGHTA and CDR2 as FQGNSA. There are 15 residues in the CDR3. The CDR3 DNA is TGTGCCAGCAGCTCCCTCGGGACAGAAAATGAAAAACTGTTTTTT. Translated: CASSSLGTENEKLFF.

This chain joins TRBV27 and TRBJ1-5; unclear D gene. Germline V lookup: CDR1 MNHEY, CDR2 SMNVEV (reference sequence). Trimming pared 0 bases from V and 7 bases from J, leaving 13 bases between. The length of the CDR3 is 15 residues. The CDR3 spells CASSLSGGEGQPQHF. The CDR3 DNA reads as TGTGCCAGCAGTTTATCCGGTGGGGAAGGGCAGCCCCAGCATTTT.

The chain links TRBV24-1 to TRBJ2-3; 7 bases map to TRBD1. V trimming: 4 bases; J trimming: 4 bases; junction bases outside the gene matches: 4. The CDR3 sequence is 14 residues long. Germline loops: CDR1 KGHDR, CDR2 SFDVKD. This CDR3 reads CATSDRQGPDTQYF. CDR3 in DNA: TGTGCCACCAGTGACCGACAGGGACCAGATACGCAGTATTTT.